This record looks at one T cell receptor (beta chain) sequence and its context. In germline, CDR1 is SEHNR, CDR2 FQNEAQ (reference sequence). This CDR3 is built from 14 residues. V shed 5 bases and J shed 7 bases, with 17 bases lying between them. This record belongs to a study of blood T cells in healthy people across ages. Alongside a J-beta primer mix, a sample-barcoded 5' primer served in a second PCR lasting about 7 to 12 cycles. TCRdb re-analysed the 5' RACE reads in MiXCR, keeping a single row per CDR3 protein. This table has around 1,800,000 distinct CDR3 sequences, more than 35% appearing once.

The specimen sequenced was blood. This receptor was taken from a human donor in good health. This chain joins TRBV7-9 and TRBJ1-1; a weak D match, TRBD1 (5 bases). The CDR3 reads CASSPDSRTFEAFF. The CDR3 DNA sequence: TGTGCCAGCAGCCCTGACAGTAGGACTTTTGAAGCTTTCTTT.